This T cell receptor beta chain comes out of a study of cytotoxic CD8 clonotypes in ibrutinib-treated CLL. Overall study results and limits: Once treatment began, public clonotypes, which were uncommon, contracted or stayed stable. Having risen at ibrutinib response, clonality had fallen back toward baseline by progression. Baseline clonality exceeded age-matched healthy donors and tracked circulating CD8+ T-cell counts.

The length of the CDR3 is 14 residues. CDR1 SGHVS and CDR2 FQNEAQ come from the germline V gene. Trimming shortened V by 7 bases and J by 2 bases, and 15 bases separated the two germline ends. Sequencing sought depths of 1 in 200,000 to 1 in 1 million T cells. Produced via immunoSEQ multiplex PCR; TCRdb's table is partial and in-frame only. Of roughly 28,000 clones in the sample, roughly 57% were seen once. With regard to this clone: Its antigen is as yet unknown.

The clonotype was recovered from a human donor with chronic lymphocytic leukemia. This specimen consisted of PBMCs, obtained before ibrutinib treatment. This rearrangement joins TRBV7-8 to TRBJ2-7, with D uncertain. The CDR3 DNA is TGTGCCAGCAACTCCCTTGACTGGACCTACGAGCAGTACTTC. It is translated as CASNSLDWTYEQYF.